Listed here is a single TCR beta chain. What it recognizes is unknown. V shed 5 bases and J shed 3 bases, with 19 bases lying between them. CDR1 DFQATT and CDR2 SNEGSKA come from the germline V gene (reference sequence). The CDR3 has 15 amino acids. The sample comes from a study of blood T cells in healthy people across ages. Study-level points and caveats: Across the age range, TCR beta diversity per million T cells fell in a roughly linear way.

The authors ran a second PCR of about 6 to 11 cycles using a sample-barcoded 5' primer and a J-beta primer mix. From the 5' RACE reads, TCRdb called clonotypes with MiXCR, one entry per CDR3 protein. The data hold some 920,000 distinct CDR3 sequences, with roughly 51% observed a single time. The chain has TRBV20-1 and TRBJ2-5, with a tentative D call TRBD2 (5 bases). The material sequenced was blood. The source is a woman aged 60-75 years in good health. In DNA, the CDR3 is TGCAGTGCTGCTTGGGCGGGCCGTGGGGAAGAGACCCAGTACTTC. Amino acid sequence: CSAAWAGRGEETQYF.